The 18 T cell receptor beta chains given below trace back to one sample, sequenced in a study of T cells in Graves' hyperthyroidism and ophthalmopathy. Amplified regions were TCR beta CDR3 sequences from RNA transcripts. First-round RT-PCR targeting the TCR CDR3 was performed with the HTBI primer set. MiXCR was run by TCRdb on the multiplex PCR reads, yielding one entry per CDR3 protein. Among about 480,000 distinct CDR3 sequences listed, approximately 25% were seen once. What was sequenced was blood. Source of these receptors: a woman in her 30s with Graves' ophthalmopathy.

To note about this clonotype: Its ends do not fully match the called genes, so a read error is possible. The chain employs TRBV11-2 and TRBJ2-7; tentatively, D is TRBD1 (5 bases). This CDR3 is built from 18 residues. Germline loops: CDR1 SGHAT, CDR2 FQNNGV. Here the CDR3 DNA reads TGTGCCAGCAGCATAGATGGGGCGCTGTGGTCCCTCTCCTACGAGCAGTACTTC. Amino acids: CASSIDGALWSLSYEQYF.

The genes are TRBV20-1 and TRBJ2-5; 10 positions agree with TRBD2. The J segment lost 4 bases and the V segment lost 2 bases, leaving 4 bases of the junction unmatched. CDR1 and CDR2 (germline): DFQATT, SNEGSKA (reference sequence). This CDR3 region has 14 residues. The CDR3 region has the DNA TGCAGTGCTAGAACTAGCGGGAATAGAGAGACCCAGTACTTC. Protein product: CSARTSGNRETQYF.

The V gene is TRBV24-1, the J gene TRBJ1-1, with D possibly being TRBD1 (6 bases). Germline CDR1 reads KGHDR; CDR2 reads SFDVKD. The CDR3 is 11 amino acids. Trimming stripped 5 bases from V and 7 bases from J, with 7 bases between. DNA for the CDR3: TGTGCCACCAGTGCGGACAGTGAAGCTTTCTTT. This sequence encodes CATSADSEAFF.

This clonotype was counted at least ten times. DNA for the CDR3: TGTGCCAGCAGCTCACAGGGGGACTCAGATACGCAGTATTTT. Translation: CASSSQGDSDTQYF. V is TRBV11-3 and J is TRBJ2-3; 8 positions agree with TRBD1. CDR3 length equals 14 residues. Germline loops: CDR1 SGHNT, CDR2 YENEEA. V trimming: 4 bases; J trimming: 4 bases; junction bases outside the gene matches: 4.

This clonotype was picked up a small number of times. V gene TRBV6-1 combines with J gene TRBJ1-3; 7 bases match TRBD1. The CDR3 contains 14 residues. J was trimmed by 1 base and V by 6 bases; bases with no gene match: 3. Germline assignment: CDR1 MNHNS and CDR2 SASEGT. The CDR3 region is CASRRTGSGNTIYF. DNA for the CDR3: TGTGCCAGCAGAAGGACAGGTTCTGGAAACACCATATATTTT.

Many counts were recorded for this clonotype. CDR3 residues: CASSPDPAYPRNEQYF. CDR3 bases: TGTGCCAGCAGTCCGGACCCAGCTTACCCTAGGAACGAGCAGTACTTC. This chain connects TRBV6-2 or TRBV6-3 to TRBJ2-7; D remains ambiguous. Germline CDR1 reads MNHEY; CDR2 reads SVGEGT. The CDR3 is 16 residues long. The germline V and J ends were trimmed by 5 bases and 5 bases, with 22 bases remaining between them.

V is TRBV28 and J is TRBJ1-1; D might be TRBD1 (5 bases). Germline V gives CDR1 MDHEN, CDR2 SYDVKM. V dropped 6 bases and J dropped 13 bases, with 24 bases sitting between them. The CDR3 is made up of 14 amino acids. The CDR3 is CASSRYFEEGQGFF. For the CDR3, the DNA is TGTGCCAGCAGCCGATATTTCGAGGAAGGTCAGGGTTTCTTT.

This clonotype appeared many times. The V and J genes are TRBV6-5 and TRBJ1-1; D is possibly TRBD1 (6 bases). The germline CDR1 and CDR2 sequences are MNHEY and SVGAGI. V was cut by 2 bases and J by 0 bases, with 13 bases left in between. The length of the CDR3 is 16 residues. Here the CDR3 DNA reads TGTGCCAGCAGTTACCAAATCGGACAGATGAACACTGAAGCTTTCTTT. This sequence encodes CASSYQIGQMNTEAFF.

The sample holds a few counts of this clonotype. A read error may account for a junction end that differs from germline. The chain carries TRBV12-3 or TRBV12-4 and TRBJ1-2; TRBD1 matches 10 bases. The CDR3 is 12 amino acids. This CDR3 reads CASSLAHGTGAF. The CDR3 nucleotides are TGTGCCAGCAGTTTAGCCCACGGGACAGGGGCCTTC.

The CDR3 DNA sequence: TGTGCCAGCAGTGAAGCGCAGGCAGGGGCCAAAAACATTCAGTACTTC. Translation gives CASSEAQAGAKNIQYF. This sequence joins TRBV6-1 and TRBJ2-4; tentatively, D is TRBD1 (5 bases). Trimming cost V 0 bases and J 1 base, with 10 bases left between them. The V gene's germline CDR1 is MNHNS and CDR2 SASEGT. This CDR3 spans 16 amino acids.

The rearrangement uses TRBV7-9 and TRBJ1-2; D gene uncertain. Trimming left V 5 bases short and J 2 bases short, with 15 bases between. This CDR3 region has 15 residues. The V gene's germline CDR1 is SEHNR and CDR2 FQNEAQ (reference sequence). CDR3 coding DNA: TGTGCCAGCAGCCCAATGGACCGATGGAACTATGGCTACACCTTC. Its translation: CASSPMDRWNYGYTF.

This rearrangement joins TRBV6-5 to TRBJ2-7, with D unclear. The CDR3 length is 14 residues. V lost 0 bases and J lost 7, with 13 bases in between. Germline assignment: CDR1 MNHEY and CDR2 SVGAGI. DNA of the CDR3: TGTGCCAGCAGTTACTCGGATCAGGTGGGGGAGCAGTACTTC. Translation: CASSYSDQVGEQYF.

This clonotype was detected only a few times. V gene TRBV27 combines with J gene TRBJ1-2; 9 bases line up with TRBD1. This CDR3 has 16 amino acids. The germline CDR1 and CDR2 sequences are MNHEY and SMNVEV (reference sequence). Losses at the gene ends were 5 bases for V and 6 bases for J; bases not matched to a gene: 13. The CDR3 region is CASSPRGTGQGNGYTF. The DNA for the CDR3 is TGTGCCAGCAGTCCTAGGGGGACAGGGCAGGGGAATGGCTACACCTTC.

This clonotype was observed a few times. The chain has TRBV7-2 and TRBJ2-7; D remains unclear. The ends were cut back, 3 bases at V and 0 bases at J, with 9 bases in the middle. Germline assignment: CDR1 SGHTA and CDR2 FQGNSA. The CDR3 has 14 residues. The CDR3 nucleotides read TGTGCCAGCAGCTTGGATAGATTCTCCTACGAGCAGTACTTC. Translation: CASSLDRFSYEQYF.

This clonotype was counted at least ten times. The chain joins TRBV28 to TRBJ2-7; TRBD1 agrees at 7 bases. Trimming took 5 bases from V and 0 from J; bases not matched to a gene: 10. CDR1 and CDR2 from the germline V gene are MDHEN and SYDVKM. The CDR3 is made up of 16 amino acids. CDR3 in DNA: TGTGCCAGCAGTCCCTCGACAGGGATTAGCTCCTACGAGCAGTACTTC. Translating gives CASSPSTGISSYEQYF.

This clonotype was counted a few times. The rearrangement links TRBV7-8 to TRBJ2-5; 7 positions match TRBD2. The V and J ends lost 7 bases and 5 bases, in that order; junction bases with no gene match: 10. The CDR3 consists of 14 residues. CDR1 and CDR2 from the germline V gene are SGHVS and FQNEAQ. The CDR3 DNA reads as TGTGCCAGCAACTGGGGGGGGTTAGGGGAGACCCAGTACTTC. Its translation: CASNWGGLGETQYF. The full variable domain, rest sourced from reference TRBV7-8 and TRBJ2-5, is GAGVSQSPRYKVAKRGQDVALRCDPISGHVSLFWYQQALGQGPEFLTYFQNEAQLDKSGLPSDRFFAERPEGSVSTLKIQRTQQEDSAVYLCASNWGGLGETQYFGPGTRLLVL.

The rearrangement uses TRBV12-3 or TRBV12-4 and TRBJ1-2; D unclear. With 2 bases removed from V and 3 bases from J, the gap between germline ends came to 10 bases. The CDR3 runs 14 residues. The CDR3 loop reads CASSLQSPHYGYTF. DNA of the CDR3: TGTGCCAGCAGTTTACAGTCCCCCCACTATGGCTACACCTTC.

This clonotype was seen only a few times. The rearrangement joins TRBV5-1 to TRBJ2-7; D is ambiguous. The CDR3 covers 16 residues. Trimming cost V 0 bases and J 0 bases, with 13 bases left between them. Germline values: CDR1 SGHRS, CDR2 YFSETQ. The CDR3 region is CASSLGAAKSSYEQYF. DNA of the CDR3: TGCGCCAGCAGCTTGGGGGCAGCTAAGAGCTCCTACGAGCAGTACTTC.